Following are 5 T cell receptor beta chains from one sample sequenced in a study of blood T cell repertoires in COVID-19. TCRdb's table, derived via immunoSEQ multiplex PCR, lists solely in-frame clones and lacks some. The data contain just under 150,000 clones, roughly 82% of them singletons. Input material: peripheral blood. Receptor source: a human donor in a cohort sampled during active COVID-19.

This rearrangement joins TRBV5-6 to TRBJ2-7; TRBD2 aligns across 11 bases. The CDR3 sequence is 17 residues long. The junction had 12 bases not matched to a gene; V was cut back by 3 bases and J by 4 bases. From germline, CDR1 is SGHDT and CDR2 YYEEEE. The DNA for the CDR3 is TGTGCCAGCAGCTCCAGCACAGTAGCGGGAGGGCCATACGAGCAGTACGTC. Its translation is CASSSSTVAGGPYEQYV.

This clone was recorded a few times. The chain has TRBV19 and TRBJ2-5; 8 bases agree with TRBD2. The length of the CDR3 is 16 residues. Germline V gene data show CDR1 as LNHDA and CDR2 as SQIVND (reference sequence). Trimming took 3 bases from V and 1 from J; bases not matched to a gene: 7. CDR3 coding DNA: TGTGCCAGTAGTATCCCGGGACTAGGTCGCCAAGAGACCCAGTACTTC. This encodes CASSIPGLGRQETQYF.

In regard to this clone: Other DNA sequences from this sample encode an identical CDR3 as well. This chain links TRBV19 with TRBJ1-3; D call uncertain. The germline CDR1 and CDR2 sequences are LNHDA and SQIVND (reference sequence). V shed 6 bases and J shed 0 bases, with 12 bases lying between them. This CDR3 region has 15 residues. CDR3 DNA: TGTGCCAGTAGAGAAACGGGAGACTCTGGAAACACCATATATTTT. Residues: CASRETGDSGNTIYF.

The rearrangement uses TRBV18 and TRBJ2-7; the D gene is possibly TRBD1 (6 bases). Looked up from germline, CDR1 is KGHSH and CDR2 is LQKENI. Trimming pared 2 bases from V and 6 bases from J, leaving 8 bases between. There are 12 residues in the CDR3. The chain's CDR3 is CASSPTGPEQYF. CDR3 nucleotides: TGTGCCAGCTCACCAACAGGGCCCGAGCAGTACTTC. Full variable domain (remainder filled in from reference TRBV18 and TRBJ2-7): NAGVMQNPRHLVRRRGQEARLRCSPMKGHSHVYWYRQLPEEGLKFMVYLQKENIIDESGMPKERFSAEFPKEGPSILRIQQVVRGDSAAYFCASSPTGPEQYFGPGTRLTVT.

The chain has TRBV7-9 and TRBJ2-3, with TRBD2 matching over 9 bases. This CDR3 region has 16 residues. The germline V gene has CDR1 SEHNR and CDR2 FQNEAQ (reference sequence). Trimming took 2 bases from V and 3 from J; bases not matched to a gene: 6. The DNA of the CDR3 is TGTGCCAGCAGCTTAACGGCGGGGGGGCGGACAGATACGCAGTATTTT. Amino acid sequence: CASSLTAGGRTDTQYF.